This T cell receptor beta chain was found in a study of shared clonotypes between healthy human individuals. Germline CDR1 and CDR2: SGHTA and FQGTGA. The CDR3 totals 16 residues. The ends lost 4 bases at V and 4 bases at J; junction bases unmatched: 6. Clones were read by immunoSEQ multiplex PCR, and TCRdb kept only the in-frame ones, dropping some. The sample shows about 490,000 clones, 76% of them seen only once. This clonotype was obtained from a middle-aged woman in good health. Some clones in this sample may be carry-over from other donors' samples. Sequenced sample: PBMCs. The chain uses TRBV7-3 and TRBJ2-2; 10 bases agree with TRBD2. The CDR3: CASSSLAGAVTGELFF. CDR3 sequence (DNA): TGTGCCAGCAGCTCTCTAGCGGGAGCGGTCACCGGGGAGCTGTTTTTT.